The 18 T cell receptor beta chains below were found in one sample sequenced in a study of shared clonotypes between healthy human individuals. Generated by immunoSEQ multiplex PCR, the TCRdb table keeps only in-frame clones and is missing some. The repertoire has some 1 million clones, about 76% of them found once; the top ten carry approximately 1.3%. Sequences were obtained from memory CD4+ T cells sorted from blood. Regarding subset: CD45RA-negative fraction. Receptors originate from a young man in good health.

The rearrangement links TRBV19 to TRBJ2-2; D not resolved. Per germline, CDR1 LNHDA and CDR2 SQIVND (reference sequence). V lost 3 bases, J lost 3 bases, and 5 bases lay in between. This CDR3 is 13 amino acids long. CDR3 region: CASSMWDTGELFF. The CDR3 DNA sequence: TGTGCCAGTAGTATGTGGGACACCGGGGAGCTGTTTTTT.

V and J are TRBV29-1 and TRBJ1-4; D gene ambiguous. This CDR3 has 13 amino acids. In germline, CDR1 is SQVTM, CDR2 ANQGSEA. V was clipped by 5 bases and J by 0 bases, with 7 bases between them. For the CDR3, the DNA is TGCAGCGTTAGTGGTGCAACTAATGAAAAACTGTTTTTT. Its translation is CSVSGATNEKLFF.

The J gene is TRBJ1-2, the V gene TRBV30; D is undetermined. CDR1 GTSNPN and CDR2 SVGIG come from the germline V gene (reference sequence). The CDR3 is 9 amino acids. CDR3 sequence reads: CASSGGYTF. DNA of the CDR3: TGTGCTTCATCGGGTGGCTACACCTTC.

This sequence joins TRBV6-5 and TRBJ2-7; maybe TRBD1 (7 bases). The CDR3 covers 14 residues. V dropped 5 bases and J dropped 1 base, with 12 bases sitting between them. Germline V gene data show CDR1 as MNHEY and CDR2 as SVGAGI. The CDR3: CASSAGQYSYEQYF. CDR3 DNA: TGTGCCAGCAGTGCGGGACAGTATTCCTACGAGCAGTACTTC.

As to this clone: This same CDR3 is encoded by further DNA sequences in the sample. This rearrangement joins TRBV28 to TRBJ2-7; TRBD1 is a possible D gene (6 bases). Trimming removed 8 bases at V and 3 bases at J, with 14 bases between. CDR3 length: 13 residues. CDR1 and CDR2 from the germline V gene are MDHEN and SYDVKM. The CDR3 loop reads CASSSGVYYEQYF. CDR3 bases: TGTGCCAGCTCTTCAGGGGTCTACTACGAGCAGTACTTC.

The V call is TRBV6-6, the J call TRBJ1-3; D perhaps matches TRBD1 (5 bases). CDR1 and CDR2 from the germline V gene are MNHNY and SVGAGI (reference sequence). The CDR3 runs to 14 residues. Trimming took 8 bases from V and 4 from J, leaving 15 bases between them. This chain's CDR3 is CASCPGGMGNTIYF. The DNA for the CDR3 is TGTGCCAGCTGTCCGGGGGGAATGGGAAACACCATATATTTT.

This sequence joins TRBV19 and TRBJ2-1; D unclear. Trimming removed 3 bases from V and 8 bases from J, with 17 bases in between. The CDR3 loop spans 15 amino acids. The V gene's germline CDR1 is LNHDA and CDR2 SQIVND (reference sequence). The CDR3 here is CASSIWDRQGDEQFF. CDR3 sequence (DNA): TGTGCCAGTAGTATCTGGGATCGTCAAGGCGATGAGCAGTTCTTC.

The chain carries TRBV11-2 and TRBJ1-1; the match to TRBD1 covers 7 bases. The CDR3 is 17 amino acids. Unmatched junction bases numbered 12, after V lost 5 bases and J lost 0 bases. Germline V gene lookup returns CDR1 SGHAT and CDR2 FQNNGV. The CDR3: CASSPRTGVGMNTEAFF. For the CDR3, the DNA is TGTGCCAGCAGCCCTAGGACAGGAGTAGGTATGAACACTGAAGCTTTCTTT.

The gene calls are TRBV10-3 and TRBJ2-7; no reliable D call. Germline CDR1 reads ENHRY; CDR2 reads SYGVKD. CDR3 length equals 12 residues. Trimming removed 11 bases from V and 6 bases from J, with 17 bases in between. The CDR3 reads CASMELGFEQYF. The CDR3 nucleotides are TGTGCCTCCATGGAACTGGGGTTCGAGCAGTACTTC.

CDR3 region: CASSLGGLGNTIYF. CDR3 DNA: TGTGCCAGCAGTTTGGGGGGTCTAGGAAACACCATATATTTT. This sequence joins TRBV27 and TRBJ1-3, with D possibly matching TRBD1 (5 bases). Trimming pared 3 bases from V and 4 bases from J, leaving 10 bases between. Germline-derived CDR1 and CDR2 are MNHEY and SMNVEV (reference sequence). The CDR3 extends over 14 amino acids.

J is TRBJ2-1 and V is TRBV9, with 13 bases lining up with TRBD2. The CDR3 is made up of 15 amino acids. Trimming cost V 2 bases and J 9 bases; bases outside gene matches: 5. Per the germline V gene, CDR1 is SGDLS and CDR2 is YYNGEE. The DNA for the CDR3 is TGTGCCAGCAGCGTCGGACTAGCGGGAGTAGGTGAGCAGTTCTTC. Residues: CASSVGLAGVGEQFF.

The chain recombines TRBV5-8 with TRBJ2-7; 10 bases are shared with TRBD1. The germline V gene encodes CDR1 SGHTS and CDR2 YDEGEE. V lost 6 bases and J lost 6; bases outside the gene matches: 9. The CDR3 extends over 14 amino acids. In nucleotides, the CDR3 is TGTGCCAGCACGTTCGGGACAGGGGCGGGCGAGCAGTACTTC. Protein sequence: CASTFGTGAGEQYF.

CDR3 in amino acids: CASSSLGASPLHF. CDR3 DNA sequence: TGTGCCAGCAGTTCCCTGGGGGCCTCACCCCTCCACTTT. V usage is TRBV5-5 and J usage is TRBJ1-6; tentatively, D is TRBD1 (6 bases). The CDR3 has 13 residues. Germline loops: CDR1 SGHKS, CDR2 YYEKEE (reference sequence). The V end was cut by 5 bases, the J end by 10 bases, with 13 bases between.

CDR3 nucleotide sequence: TGTGCCATCAGTGAGCTAGCGGGATGGGAGCAGTACTTC. It is translated as CAISELAGWEQYF. The J gene is TRBJ2-7, the V gene TRBV10-3; 9 bases match TRBD2. CDR1 ENHRY and CDR2 SYGVKD come from the germline V gene. The J segment lost 7 bases and the V segment lost 2 bases, leaving 3 bases of the junction unmatched. CDR3 length equals 13 residues.

The chain joins TRBV29-1 to TRBJ2-7; D is ambiguous. The CDR3 is 12 amino acids. CDR1 is SQVTM and CDR2 is ANQGSEA in the germline V gene. V gave up 4 bases and J gave up 0 bases, with 7 bases separating them. The CDR3 region is CSVVIVSYEQYF. CDR3 bases: TGCAGCGTTGTCATCGTCTCCTACGAGCAGTACTTC.

This chain links TRBV7-8 with TRBJ2-3; 10 bases match TRBD2. The CDR3 has 17 residues. The germline V gene encodes CDR1 SGHVS and CDR2 FQNEAQ. The V gene end was trimmed by 1 base and the J gene end by 7 bases; junction bases not matched to a gene: 11. The CDR3 DNA is TGTGCCAGCAGCTTAGTTGGGGCTAGCGGGAGACTCTATACGCAGTATTTT. Translated: CASSLVGASGRLYTQYF.

This clone turned up a few times. The V call is TRBV27, the J call TRBJ2-6, with D unclear. The CDR3 sequence is 12 residues long. V gave up 7 bases and J gave up 2 bases, with 3 bases separating them. Germline V CDR1 and CDR2: MNHEY, SMNVEV (reference sequence). The CDR3 DNA is TGTGCCAGCAAAACTGGGGCCAACGTCCTGACTTTC. It yields the protein CASKTGANVLTF.

Of note for this clone: A much larger clone is a single base away; this may be a read error. DNA for the CDR3: TGTGCCAGCAGGGGTACTGAAGCTTTCTTT. Its translation: CASRGTEAFF. V and J are TRBV21-1 and TRBJ1-1. TRBV21-1 is a recognized pseudogene. CDR3 length: 10 residues.